There are a few counts of the clone carrying this TCR beta chain. The antigen is unknown. In the PCR, 60 Vbeta and 13 Jbeta primers were used. TCRdb keeps only in-frame clones here, not all; method: immunoSEQ multiplex PCR. The sample consists of approximately 190,000 clones, more than 60% of them appearing once. This sample is drawn from a study of cytomegalovirus exposure and HLA in healthy donors. Notes on the study in general: A reported reduction in N-insertions relative to the approximately 670-donor mean was seen in an Asian-associated ancestry cluster in a later analysis. TCR beta chains associated with HLA were, in a later analysis, more clonally expanded than equally common others. TCR beta sequences reportedly predicted the HLA-A and HLA-B alleles of most subjects accurately. Earlier analysis looked at TCR beta V segments, and most were productive about 90% or about 30% of the time.

V lost 0 bases and J 6 bases, leaving 15 bases between the germline ends. This CDR3 comprises 16 residues. Germline values: CDR1 LGHNA, CDR2 YSLEER. The V call is TRBV4-3, the J call TRBJ1-5; D call uncertain. What was sequenced was PBMCs. This TCR was recovered from a young woman in good health and CMV-seropositive. The CDR3 DNA is TGCGCCAGCAGCCAAGATGGTGGAGGGAACGGTCAGCCCCAGCATTTT. Amino acid sequence: CASSQDGGGNGQPQHF.